Below are 22 T cell receptor beta chains sequenced from a single sample in a study of blood T cell repertoires in COVID-19. Data came from immunoSEQ multiplex PCR; TCRdb stores just in-frame clones and leaves some out. The table has around 450,000 clones, 90% seen once. Material: PBMCs or T cells enriched from blood (not recorded which). Receptors originate from a man between 18 and 29 years old who had recovered from COVID-19.

The chain links TRBV5-1 to TRBJ2-1; D gene ambiguous. Germline lookup yields CDR1 SGHRS and CDR2 YFSETQ. V gave up 2 bases and J gave up 2 bases, with 17 bases separating them. There are 17 residues in the CDR3. The CDR3 coding sequence is TGCGCCAGCAGCTTTAAACCACGCTCGGTACCCTACAATGAGCAGTTCTTC. Translation gives CASSFKPRSVPYNEQFF.

Here the CDR3 reads CASSLAPGLASYEQYF. Written as DNA, the CDR3 is TGTGCCAGCAGCTTAGCCCCGGGACTAGCGTCGTACGAGCAGTACTTC. The chain is built from TRBV5-5 and TRBJ2-7; 10 bases line up with TRBD2. The CDR3 has 16 residues. The germline gives CDR1 SGHKS, CDR2 YYEKEE (reference sequence). Trimming took 2 bases from V and 4 from J; bases not matched to a gene: 9.

The chain employs TRBV28 and TRBJ1-5; 8 bases line up with TRBD1. The CDR3 covers 15 residues. In germline, CDR1 is MDHEN, CDR2 SYDVKM. The ends lost 6 bases at V and 3 bases at J; junction bases unmatched: 7. The CDR3 sequence is CASRLGDRPNQPQHF. CDR3 DNA sequence: TGTGCCAGCAGGCTCGGGGACAGGCCCAATCAGCCCCAGCATTTT.

V usage is TRBV29-1 and J usage is TRBJ2-3; possibly TRBD2 for D (6 bases). Trimming cost V 5 bases and J 3 bases, with 12 bases left between them. Germline-derived CDR1 and CDR2 are SQVTM and ANQGSEA. This CDR3 spans 13 amino acids. The chain's CDR3 is CSVSGTVTDTQYF. CDR3 nucleotide sequence: TGCAGCGTTTCCGGGACTGTGACAGATACGCAGTATTTT.

The chain has TRBV28 and TRBJ1-2; D call uncertain. The germline V and J ends were trimmed by 3 bases and 4 bases, with 3 bases remaining between them. CDR1 MDHEN and CDR2 SYDVKM come from the germline V gene. This CDR3 region has 11 residues. The CDR3 protein is CASSFFYGYTF. In DNA, the CDR3 is TGTGCCAGCAGTTTCTTCTATGGCTACACCTTC.

This clone was detected once. The chain links TRBV28 to TRBJ1-5; the D gene is possibly TRBD1 (6 bases). CDR3 size: 17 residues. Trimming removed 0 bases from V and 3 bases from J, with 15 bases in between. Germline assignment: CDR1 MDHEN and CDR2 SYDVKM. The CDR3 nucleotides are TGTGCCAGCAGTTTATGGGGGCCAGGGGATACCAATCAGCCCCAGCATTTT. Translating it yields CASSLWGPGDTNQPQHF. Together with reference TRBV28 and TRBJ1-5, the CDR3 gives the full variable domain: DVKVTQSSRYLVKRTGEKVFLECVQDMDHENMFWYRQDPGLGLRLIYFSYDVKMKEKGDIPEGYSVSREKKERFSLILESASTNQTSMYLCASSLWGPGDTNQPQHFGDGTRLSIL.

This sequence joins TRBV4-1 and TRBJ1-6; TRBD1 aligns across 11 bases. Germline values: CDR1 MGHRA, CDR2 YSYEKL. The V segment lost 4 bases and the J segment 10 bases; nucleotides outside the gene matches: 9. This CDR3 has 16 residues. The CDR3 DNA reads as TGCGCCAGCAGCCCCATAGGACAGGGGGCGTACTCACCCCTCCACTTT. Translated: CASSPIGQGAYSPLHF.

V usage is TRBV5-1 and J usage is TRBJ1-1; D call uncertain. CDR1 and CDR2 from the germline V gene are SGHRS and YFSETQ. The CDR3 length is 13 residues. Trimming cost V 5 bases and J 6 bases, with 14 bases left between them. Written as DNA, the CDR3 is TGCGCCAGCAGTCCGGTGATAATGGCTGAAGCTTTCTTT. It yields the protein CASSPVIMAEAFF.

The chain carries TRBV6-5 and TRBJ2-5, with 10 nucleotides matching TRBD2. The CDR3 runs to 15 residues. V shed 0 bases and J 3 bases; nucleotides not matched to a gene: 1. Per the germline V gene, CDR1 is MNHEY and CDR2 is SVGAGI. The CDR3 loop is CASSYSTSGEETQYF. The DNA of the CDR3 is TGTGCCAGCAGTTACTCCACTAGCGGGGAAGAGACCCAGTACTTC.

The V call is TRBV7-3, the J call TRBJ2-7, with 8 bases fitting TRBD1. Trimming at V came to 5 bases and at J to 2 bases, leaving 5 bases not matched to a gene. CDR3 size: 14 residues. The germline CDR1 and CDR2 sequences are SGHTA and FQGTGA. This CDR3 is CASSQRGQAYEQYF. In nucleotides, the CDR3 is TGTGCCAGCAGCCAAAGGGGACAGGCCTACGAGCAGTACTTC.

V is TRBV25-1 and J is TRBJ1-1; 8 bases match TRBD1. V was clipped by 5 bases and J by 1 base; unmatched bases: 3. The CDR3 consists of 14 residues. Germline values: CDR1 MGHDK, CDR2 SYGVNS. Written as DNA, the CDR3 is TGTGCCAGCAGTAGGACAGGGAAGAACACTGAAGCTTTCTTT. As protein: CASSRTGKNTEAFF.

This sequence joins TRBV27 and TRBJ1-3; D is undetermined. The germline gives CDR1 MNHEY, CDR2 SMNVEV (reference sequence). The CDR3 is 18 amino acids. Deletions cut 8 bases from V and 0 bases from J, with 23 bases between. CDR3 in amino acids: CASHRAGTAMSSGNTIYF. CDR3 in DNA: TGTGCCAGCCATAGAGCTGGAACAGCCATGAGCTCTGGAAACACCATATATTTT.

The gene calls are TRBV28 and TRBJ2-1, with 7 positions matching TRBD2. Germline CDR1 MDHEN, CDR2 SYDVKM. After removal of 3 bases from V and 3 bases from J, the junction contained 5 bases not matched to a gene. CDR3 length: 15 residues. The CDR3 bases are TGTGCCAGCAGTTTTGCGGGAGCAGGCTACAATGAGCAGTTCTTC. This encodes CASSFAGAGYNEQFF.

This clone came up once. The rearrangement uses TRBV27 and TRBJ1-2; D perhaps matches TRBD1 (5 bases). V was cut by 3 bases and J by 2 bases, with 13 bases left in between. The CDR3 has 15 amino acids. Germline CDR1 and CDR2: MNHEY and SMNVEV (reference sequence). CDR3 DNA: TGTGCCAGCAGTTTTTCCCCCGCAGGGAACTATGGCTACACCTTC. Translated: CASSFSPAGNYGYTF.

V usage is TRBV6-5 and J usage is TRBJ1-1, with D tentatively TRBD1 (6 bases). This CDR3 spans 13 amino acids. CDR1 is MNHEY and CDR2 is SVGAGI in the germline V gene. V was trimmed by 3 bases and J by 4 bases, leaving 9 bases between them. The CDR3, as DNA: TGTGCCAGCAGTTATACAGGGAGCACTGAAGCTTTCTTT. It codes for CASSYTGSTEAFF.

This rearrangement joins TRBV4-1 to TRBJ2-7; 7 bases map to TRBD1. V was clipped by 2 bases and J by 5 bases; unmatched bases: 9. The CDR3 totals 15 residues. Per germline, CDR1 MGHRA and CDR2 YSYEKL. The CDR3 protein is CASSQSSRGLDEQYF. The DNA of the CDR3 is TGCGCCAGCAGCCAAAGCTCGAGGGGGCTCGACGAGCAGTACTTC.

This chain joins TRBV3-1 (or the pseudogene TRBV3-2) and TRBJ1-5; D perhaps matches TRBD1 (6 bases). Germline V gene data show CDR1 as LGHDT and CDR2 as YNNKEL (reference sequence). This CDR3 has 15 residues. The V and J ends lost 4 bases and 2 bases respectively, with 12 bases between them. CDR3 sequence: CASSLRTEGNQPQHF. The CDR3 DNA sequence: TGTGCCAGCAGCCTTCGGACAGAGGGCAATCAGCCCCAGCATTTT.

The chain links TRBV7-6 to TRBJ2-1; 7 nucleotides match TRBD2. Trimming took 6 bases from V and 4 from J; bases not matched to a gene: 15. This CDR3 spans 17 amino acids. The germline CDR1 and CDR2 sequences are SGHVS and FNYEAQ. The CDR3 sequence is CASRSLPSGAGYNEQFF. In nucleotides, the CDR3 is TGTGCCAGCAGGTCCCTACCAAGCGGGGCAGGGTACAATGAGCAGTTCTTC.

The chain combines TRBV7-6 with TRBJ2-5, with TRBD2 matching over 7 bases. This CDR3 has 15 residues. V gave up 4 bases and J gave up 5 bases; unmatched junction bases: 10. CDR1 and CDR2 from the germline V gene are SGHVS and FNYEAQ. The CDR3 nucleotides read TGTGCCAGCAGCTCGGGACTAACCCTGATGGAGACCCAGTACTTC. The encoded protein is CASSSGLTLMETQYF.

This chain uses TRBV14 with TRBJ2-7; tentative D call: TRBD2 (7 bases). Germline lookup yields CDR1 SGHDN and CDR2 FVKESK. This CDR3 spans 16 amino acids. Trimming removed 0 bases at V and 12 bases at J, with 24 bases between. CDR3 sequence: CASSQDGFESGGGGYF. Here the CDR3 DNA reads TGTGCCAGCAGCCAAGACGGCTTTGAGAGCGGCGGGGGCGGGTACTTC.

The chain links TRBV11-2 to TRBJ1-1; a weak D match, TRBD1 (5 bases). CDR3 length equals 14 residues. Germline CDR1 SGHAT, CDR2 FQNNGV. The V gene lost 3 bases and the J gene lost 2 bases, with 10 bases spanning the gap. The CDR3 spells CASSFLTANTEAFF. The CDR3, as DNA: TGTGCCAGCAGCTTCCTGACAGCTAACACTGAAGCTTTCTTT.

In this sample, this clone turned up a few times. The chain combines TRBV19 with TRBJ1-1, with D unclear. This CDR3 is 14 amino acids long. Trimming left V 8 bases short and J 0 bases short, with 13 bases between. The germline CDR1 and CDR2 sequences are LNHDA and SQIVND (reference sequence). In DNA form, the CDR3 reads TGTGCCAGTCGGGGAAGGGCCATGAACACTGAAGCTTTCTTT. It yields the protein CASRGRAMNTEAFF. The full variable domain, completed using reference TRBV19 and TRBJ1-1, is DGGITQSPKYLFRKEGQNVTLSCEQNLNHDAMYWYRQDPGQGLRLIYYSQIVNDFQKGDIAEGYSVSREKKESFPLTVTSAQKNPTAFYLCASRGRAMNTEAFFGQGTRLTVV.